This TCR beta chain was captured by sequencing in a study of cytomegalovirus exposure and HLA in healthy donors (dated by TCRdb to the late 2010s). For context, the study as a whole: An earlier analysis of approximately 550 of the donors reported about 250 Gb of sequence data and some 100 million unique TCR beta sequences from 190 million or so T cells. Approximately 300 gigabases of sequencing data and around 85 million unique TCR sequences made up an early release that covered approximately 650 HLA-typed donors. Alongside the repertoire data, information on donor age, sex, ethnicity and CMV serostatus was compiled. A handful of DR-DQ haplotypes were handled as single units for association and clustering because linkage in the cohort was strong. The study combined high-throughput TCR immunosequencing, statistical association of individual TCRs with disease status, and machine learning to predict cytomegalovirus infection status. All discovery cohort repertoires had been generated using a single sequencing platform. Genome-wide SNP genotypes for about 60% of the roughly 670 donors were used in a later genetic analysis, which treated that subset as a discovery cohort. Among a few hundred genotyped donors of the cohort, an average of roughly 240,000 unique TCR beta nucleotide sequences were sequenced per donor, roughly 20% of them non-productive. The aim of the study was to test whether cataloging public T cell receptors could identify signatures of past pathogen exposure. Besides the first cohort of 550 to 750 subjects, a separate validation cohort made up of over a hundred different subjects was used. Using immunosequencing, the study profiled T cell repertoires from about 650 subjects and related those repertoires to cytomegalovirus serostatus. To decide whether each TCR beta V gene segment behaved as functional or pseudogenic, an earlier analysis of 587 of the donors relied on high-throughput TCR beta sequencing. The number of donors typed differed by locus, with roughly 629-640 for A, B, C, DRB1 and DQB1, 522 for DQA1, about 610 for DPA1, and some 450 for DPB1. To study patterns of TCR occurrence, a later analysis re-analyzed previously published TCR beta repertoires from 700 or so donors and added high-resolution HLA genotyping. HLA typing covered class I and class II loci at four-digit resolution. Rather than drawing on any new phenotypic data, the later analysis identified candidate immune exposures from TCR beta sequences and the way those sequences occurred across donors. Among the roughly 370 genotyped donors, more than 70% belonged to the genetic ancestry cluster associated with self-reported Caucasian donors.

The library came from the immunoSEQ multiplex PCR assay. A mixture of 60 forward primers for TCR Vbeta segments and 13 reverse primers for TCR Jbeta segments was used in the multiplex PCR. Amplification of the CDR3 region of rearranged TCR beta genes was performed with a multiplex PCR assay on genomic DNA. On the Illumina HiSeq System, the amplified TCR beta libraries were sequenced as 87-base-pair reads. As for the authors' bioinformatics: In a later analysis, some 80 million unique TCR beta chains were counted across the roughly 670 repertoires, and approximately 11 million of these chains were shared by at least two donors. To remove PCR and sequencing errors, raw reads were error-corrected and collapsed into unique sequences using a nearest-neighbor algorithm that merged closely related sequences. Alignment of CDR3 sequences to IMGT reference sequences was used to assign V, D and J gene segments. For a sequence to be retained, at least a six-nucleotide match to both a V gene segment and a J gene segment was required. Rearrangements were classified as productive when the CDR3 lacked stop codons and remained in frame with V and J, and all other rearrangements were classified as non-productive. Following IMGT convention, CDR3 was defined as the stretch from the second conserved V-encoded cysteine up to the conserved J-encoded phenylalanine. The earlier analysis of 550 to 650 of the donors excluded any sequence lacking an unambiguous match to a single V gene segment. In an earlier analysis of some 590 of the donors, a V segment was called functional when productive rearrangements were above 56.7%, and segregating when the standard deviation between donors exceeded 5%. A statistical classification framework was built for diagnosing cytomegalovirus status from the catalog of TCR beta chain sequences. A later analysis assigned V and J genes by comparing TCR nucleotide sequences with IMGT/GENE-DB human TR gene sequences. Using the TCRdist pipeline, a later analysis assigned CDR3 sequences along with most-parsimonious VDJ recombination scenarios. A later analysis defined each TCR beta chain by its CDR3 amino acid sequence plus V-gene family, and excluded reads lacking a unique V-gene family. To address suspected cross-contamination and a sequencing artifact, a later analysis removed around 600 highly shared, low-generation-probability nucleotide sequences. For each public chain, a later analysis derived a clonal expansion index from normalized ranks of inferred template counts within each repertoire. In a later analysis, generation probabilities were computed using a VDJ recombination model fitted to out-of-frame rearrangements, and the results were checked against IGoR. Hypergeometric tests were used in a later analysis to score TCR-TCR, TCR-HLA and TCR-CMV co-occurrence, with a repertoire-size bias correction applied to the TCR pairs. In a later analysis, false discovery rates were estimated by permuting HLA or CMV assignments 20 times. In a later analysis, co-occurring TCRs were grouped with DBSCAN, and TCRdist sequence similarity was added when clustering was performed within HLA-allele-positive subsets. Co-occurrence clustering excluded repertoires with fewer than 30,000 or more than 120,000 public chains, plus five with anomalous nucleotide sharing. The table was pulled from immuneACCESS by TCRdb, which kept in-frame rearrangements only. Such tables lose some clones; where checked, under half of the loss comes from unresolved V genes, and the rest has no known cause. Clone size and V and J calls were adopted from that table, with D and trimming inferred from the DNA. In this sample the table shows approximately 90,000 clones, roughly 63% of which occur a single time. The ten largest clones represent under 8% of the sample.

In total, 600 or so healthy bone marrow donors made up the cohort. Cohort members were all nominally healthy when sampled, although unrecorded immune exposures were likely present. The donor was CMV seronegative and was included in the group of hundreds of seronegative cohort members. Each donor provided a peripheral blood sample, and peripheral blood mononuclear cells were used for TCR beta sequencing. Genomic DNA was extracted from the blood cell samples with the Qiagen DNeasy Blood Extraction Kit. Paper-wide results and their limitations: In an earlier analysis of 587 of the donors, most TCR beta V segments appeared in productive rearrangements about 87% or about 30% of the time, broadly matching IMGT annotations. This cohort had only TCR beta chains sequenced, and the lack of alpha or paired-chain data limited which features could be detected. A later analysis found that HLA-associated TCR beta chains were more clonally expanded and had lower generation probabilities than equally common non-associated chains. When HLA alleles, especially DR and DQ, strongly co-occurred, attributing TCR associations to individual alleles was difficult. Sequencing depth was assumed to be roughly uniform across donors in the presence/absence analyses, though that assumption may not hold. Compared with the roughly 670-donor mean, donors in an Asian-associated ancestry cluster had fewer N-insertions in productive TCRs, according to a later genetic analysis. Three of the identified cytomegalovirus-associated TCR beta chains were confirmed in vitro to be specific for cytomegalovirus antigens. An association between a missense DCLRE1C variant and V-gene and J-gene trimming of TCR beta chains was found in a later genetic analysis and replicated in an independent cohort. While some public TCRs were present in many individuals, most TCR sequences turned up only very rarely across donors. According to the authors, the approach could potentially be generalized to other disease states and immunological phenotypes. HLA typing was unavailable for some donors at each locus, so association tests used only the typed subset. Because the 87-base-pair reads could not distinguish some IMGT-functional V segments, including TRBV6-2 and TRBV6-3, those segments were excluded. A further reported finding was that TCR beta sequences accurately predicted the HLA-A and HLA-B alleles for most subjects in the first cohort. According to a later analysis, parvovirus B19, influenza, CMV and Epstein-Barr virus appeared linked to several top co-occurrence clusters. Correlated functional status among segregating V segments might reflect linkage disequilibrium, but an unknown experimental factor could not be ruled out. Immune exposure information for the cohort was limited to CMV serostatus. At a false discovery rate of 0.05, a later analysis linked some 18,000 TCR beta sequences to specific HLA alleles. Because counts were too low, fewer than 20 rarely observed V segments, including chromosome 9 orphons, were excluded from the earlier analysis of several hundred of the donors. According to a later analysis, most CMV-associated TCR beta chains appeared to be HLA-restricted, and the HLA associations seemed to be driven largely by CMV exposure. A total of fewer than 200 TCR beta chains were listed by the study as associated with cytomegalovirus. The sequencing pipeline was judged likely to have produced a cluster of highly shared sequence variants as a technical artifact. Cytomegalovirus status was reported to be diagnosed by the classifier with high specificity and sensitivity in both the original and validation cohorts. According to a later analysis, TCR association rates differed among HLA loci, with DRB1 alleles showing the most associated TCRs and HLA-C alleles showing the fewest.

Spanning cysteine to phenylalanine, the CDR3 consists of 13 amino acids. Only the CDR3 DNA stays, 39 bases, in frame from base 1. In the germline V gene, CDR1 corresponds to SGHDT and CDR2 to YYEEEE. The V and J ends are trimmed by 5 bases and 7 bases, leaving 15 bases between them. This clone was detected a few times. It has no known antigen specificity. One base away there is no much larger clone; base qualities are not given. This receptor was obtained from a woman aged 25 to 45 in good health and CMV-seronegative. The sample taken for sequencing was PBMCs. In this chain, TRBV5-6 is recombined with TRBJ1-2; TRBD1 is a possible D gene, resting on 6 matching bases. The CDR3 protein is CASRSQGFVGYTF. The nucleotide sequence reads as follows: TGTGCCAGCAGGTCACAGGGTTTCGTTGGCTACACCTTC.